This T cell receptor beta chain was sequenced during a study of shared clonotypes between healthy human individuals. CD45RO negativity and positive selection for CCR7 defined naive CD8 cells, a population that excluded terminally differentiated effector memory CD45RA+ cells. Sequencing used immunoSEQ multiplex PCR; TCRdb keeps in-frame clones, though not all of them. The sample lists about 2.2 million clones; around 95% were seen once. The germline V gene encodes CDR1 SEHNR and CDR2 FQNEAQ (reference sequence). Trimming shortened V by 6 bases and J by 5 bases, and 17 bases separated the two germline ends. CDR3 length: 15 residues.

The sequence was collected from a man younger than 30 in good health. Some clones in this sample may be carry-over from other donors' samples. The specimen sequenced was naive CD8+ T cells from PBMCs. V usage is TRBV7-9 and J usage is TRBJ2-4, with D possibly matching TRBD1 (6 bases). The CDR3 protein is CASRGTKDSQNIQYF. The DNA of the CDR3 is TGTGCCAGCAGAGGTACTAAGGACAGTCAAAACATTCAGTACTTC.